The clone carrying this T cell receptor beta chain came up many times. The data belong to a study of Graves' ophthalmopathy and Graves' hyperthyroidism. RNA transcripts were the source from which TCR beta CDR3 regions were amplified. RT-PCR in the first round used HTBI primers; a second-round multiplex PCR followed. MiXCR, run by TCRdb on the multiplex PCR reads, gives a single entry per CDR3 protein. The sample has approximately 700,000 distinct CDR3 sequences, 35% to 50% seen once. Per germline, CDR1 SGDLS and CDR2 YYNGEE. V was pared by 4 bases and J by 9 bases, with 14 bases between. This CDR3 has 14 amino acids.

Sequencing was carried out using peripheral blood. The source is an adult man with Graves' ophthalmopathy. The V and J genes are TRBV9 and TRBJ1-6; tentatively, D is TRBD1 (6 bases). The CDR3 sequence: CASSLRQEGSPLHF. The CDR3 DNA reads as TGTGCCAGCAGCCTAAGACAGGAAGGTTCACCCCTCCACTTT.